The 12 T cell receptor beta chains reported below all come from one sample, sequenced in a study of T cell responses to AZD1222 COVID-19 vaccine. Generated by immunoSEQ multiplex PCR, the TCRdb table keeps only in-frame clones and is missing some. This sample has 85,000 to 130,000 clones, with roughly nine tenths found just once. The sequencing here drew on peripheral blood, taken on day 0 of AZD1222 vaccination. These receptors came from an adult in good health.

This chain links TRBV18 with TRBJ1-4; 7 positions agree with TRBD1. CDR1 and CDR2 from the germline V gene are KGHSH and LQKENI. V shed 2 bases, J shed 7 bases, and the junction held 4 bases outside the gene matches. The CDR3 consists of 14 residues. CDR3 coding DNA: TGTGCCAGCTCACCAGACAGGGCGACTGAAAAACTGTTTTTT. This codes for CASSPDRATEKLFF.

For the CDR3, the DNA is TGTGCCAGCAGTTACAGGGTGAGCTATGGCTACACCTTC. Amino acids: CASSYRVSYGYTF. This chain joins TRBV6-5 and TRBJ1-2; D unresolved. Trimming pared 2 bases from V and 4 bases from J, leaving 8 bases between. The CDR3 consists of 13 residues. Germline assignment: CDR1 MNHEY and CDR2 SVGAGI.

The J gene is TRBJ2-1, the V gene TRBV5-8; TRBD2 might be the D (6 bases). The length of the CDR3 is 15 residues. Germline V gene sequence: CDR1 SGHTS, CDR2 YDEGEE. Trimming took off 6 bases at V and 1 base at J, with 14 bases between the two ends. CDR3 loop: CASNSGVGSYNEQFF. CDR3 DNA: TGTGCCAGCAATAGCGGTGTGGGTTCCTACAATGAGCAGTTCTTC.

The rearrangement uses TRBV7-6 and TRBJ2-7, with TRBD2 identical over 8 bases. This CDR3 is 14 amino acids long. Germline V CDR1 and CDR2: SGHVS, FNYEAQ. V shed 5 bases, J shed 6 bases, and the junction held 9 bases outside the gene matches. This CDR3 is CASSVLGGASEQYF. The CDR3 DNA reads as TGTGCCAGCAGCGTACTCGGGGGGGCGTCCGAGCAGTACTTC.

This clone occurred a few times. The chain recombines TRBV7-9 with TRBJ1-1; D remains ambiguous. The CDR3 has 12 amino acids. Trimming stripped 1 base from V and 8 bases from J, with 8 bases between. Germline lookup yields CDR1 SEHNR and CDR2 FQNEAQ (reference sequence). This chain's CDR3 is CASSLEVGEAFF. As DNA, the CDR3 is TGTGCCAGCAGCTTAGAAGTTGGCGAAGCTTTCTTT.

This chain links TRBV19 with TRBJ1-5; 7 bases fit TRBD1. This CDR3 is 16 amino acids long. J gave up 2 bases and V 1 base, and 5 bases lay outside the gene matches. Germline CDR1 and CDR2: LNHDA and SQIVND (reference sequence). CDR3 DNA: TGTGCCAGTAGTATAGTCGGAGGGGGCGGCAATCAGCCCCAGCATTTT. Amino acids: CASSIVGGGGNQPQHF.

This clone came up once. This chain uses TRBV19 with TRBJ2-1, with TRBD1 matching over 8 bases. The CDR3 is 15 residues long. V lost 1 base, J lost 5 bases, and 4 bases stayed unmatched. CDR1 LNHDA and CDR2 SQIVND come from the germline V gene (reference sequence). CDR3 region: CASSIGQGADNEQFF. The CDR3 DNA reads TGTGCCAGTAGTATAGGGCAGGGGGCGGACAATGAGCAGTTCTTC. The variable domain in full, with the rest retrieved from reference TRBV19 and TRBJ2-1, is DGGITQSPKYLFRKEGQNVTLSCEQNLNHDAMYWYRQDPGQGLRLIYYSQIVNDFQKGDIAEGYSVSREKKESFPLTVTSAQKNPTAFYLCASSIGQGADNEQFFGPGTRLTVL.

This chain uses TRBV7-6 with TRBJ2-3, with D possibly matching TRBD1 (6 bases). V was clipped by 5 bases and J by 1 base, with 10 bases between them. Per the germline V gene, CDR1 is SGHVS and CDR2 is FNYEAQ. The CDR3 is 14 residues long. As DNA, the CDR3 is TGTGCCAGCAGCGCGGCAGGGGGCACAGATACGCAGTATTTT. This sequence encodes CASSAAGGTDTQYF. Full variable domain (remainder filled in from reference TRBV7-6 and TRBJ2-3): GAGVSQSPRYKVTKRGQDVALRCDPISGHVSLYWYRQALGQGPEFLTYFNYEAQQDKSGLPNDRFSAERPEGSISTLTIQRTEQRDSAMYRCASSAAGGTDTQYFGPGTRLTVL.

This chain links TRBV5-1 with TRBJ1-4, with 7 bases lining up with TRBD1. The CDR3 contains 14 residues. Germline lookup yields CDR1 SGHRS and CDR2 YFSETQ. The junction had 8 bases not matched to a gene; V was cut back by 5 bases and J by 7 bases. CDR3 DNA: TGCGCCAGCAGACGAGGACAGGTTGCTGAAAAACTGTTTTTT. Its translation is CASRRGQVAEKLFF.

The V call is TRBV27, the J call TRBJ2-7; TRBD2 agrees at 8 bases. Germline CDR1 is MNHEY and CDR2 is SMNVEV (reference sequence). This CDR3 spans 13 amino acids. V lost 8 bases to trimming and J lost 9 bases; unmatched junction nucleotides: 12. This CDR3 reads CASYGRDWVWQYF. The CDR3, as DNA: TGTGCCAGCTACGGGAGGGATTGGGTTTGGCAGTACTTC.

In this sample, this clone turned up once. This chain connects TRBV2 to TRBJ1-6; 8 bases agree with TRBD1. The V gene's germline CDR1 is SNHLY and CDR2 FYNNEI. This CDR3 is 13 amino acids long. J gave up 10 bases and V 8 bases, and 7 bases lay outside the gene matches. The CDR3 here is CASVGQGGSPLHF. The CDR3 nucleotides read TGTGCCAGCGTCGGACAGGGAGGGTCACCCCTCCACTTT.

This clone has a single count. This chain connects TRBV12-3 or TRBV12-4 to TRBJ1-2; D gene unclear. Trimming shortened V by 0 bases and J by 14 bases, and 13 bases separated the two germline ends. This CDR3 comprises 12 residues. The CDR3 DNA sequence: TGTGCCAGCAGTTTAGCCCGCTCCTATTTGACCTTC. Protein sequence: CASSLARSYLTF.